The source of this TCR beta chain is a study of T cells in Graves' hyperthyroidism and ophthalmopathy. Findings of the study overall: A 13 V-J model separated ophthalmopathy from stable hyperthyroidism. In the blood, most expanded thyroid clonotypes above 0.001 appeared as well.

The TCR beta CDR3 regions underwent amplification using RNA transcripts as the source. The HTBI primer set drove a first-round RT-PCR of the TCR CDR3. Using its own MiXCR run on the multiplex PCR reads, TCRdb lists one record per CDR3 protein. This sample yields about 460,000 distinct CDR3 sequences, of which less than 25% are seen a single time; about 53% belongs to the top ten. CDR3 length: 13 residues. Germline V CDR1 and CDR2: SNHLY, FYNNEI. V was cut by 7 bases and J by 5 bases, with 14 bases left in between. This clonotype was seen a handful of times. Its antigen is unknown. The chain couples TRBV2 to TRBJ1-1, with D maybe TRBD1 (5 bases). This sequence originates from a woman between 65 and 79 years old with Graves' ophthalmopathy. The specimen sequenced was blood. The CDR3 region has the DNA TGTGCCAGCATGTTCGGGGGGGGTACTGAAGCTTTCTTT. Encoded protein: CASMFGGGTEAFF.